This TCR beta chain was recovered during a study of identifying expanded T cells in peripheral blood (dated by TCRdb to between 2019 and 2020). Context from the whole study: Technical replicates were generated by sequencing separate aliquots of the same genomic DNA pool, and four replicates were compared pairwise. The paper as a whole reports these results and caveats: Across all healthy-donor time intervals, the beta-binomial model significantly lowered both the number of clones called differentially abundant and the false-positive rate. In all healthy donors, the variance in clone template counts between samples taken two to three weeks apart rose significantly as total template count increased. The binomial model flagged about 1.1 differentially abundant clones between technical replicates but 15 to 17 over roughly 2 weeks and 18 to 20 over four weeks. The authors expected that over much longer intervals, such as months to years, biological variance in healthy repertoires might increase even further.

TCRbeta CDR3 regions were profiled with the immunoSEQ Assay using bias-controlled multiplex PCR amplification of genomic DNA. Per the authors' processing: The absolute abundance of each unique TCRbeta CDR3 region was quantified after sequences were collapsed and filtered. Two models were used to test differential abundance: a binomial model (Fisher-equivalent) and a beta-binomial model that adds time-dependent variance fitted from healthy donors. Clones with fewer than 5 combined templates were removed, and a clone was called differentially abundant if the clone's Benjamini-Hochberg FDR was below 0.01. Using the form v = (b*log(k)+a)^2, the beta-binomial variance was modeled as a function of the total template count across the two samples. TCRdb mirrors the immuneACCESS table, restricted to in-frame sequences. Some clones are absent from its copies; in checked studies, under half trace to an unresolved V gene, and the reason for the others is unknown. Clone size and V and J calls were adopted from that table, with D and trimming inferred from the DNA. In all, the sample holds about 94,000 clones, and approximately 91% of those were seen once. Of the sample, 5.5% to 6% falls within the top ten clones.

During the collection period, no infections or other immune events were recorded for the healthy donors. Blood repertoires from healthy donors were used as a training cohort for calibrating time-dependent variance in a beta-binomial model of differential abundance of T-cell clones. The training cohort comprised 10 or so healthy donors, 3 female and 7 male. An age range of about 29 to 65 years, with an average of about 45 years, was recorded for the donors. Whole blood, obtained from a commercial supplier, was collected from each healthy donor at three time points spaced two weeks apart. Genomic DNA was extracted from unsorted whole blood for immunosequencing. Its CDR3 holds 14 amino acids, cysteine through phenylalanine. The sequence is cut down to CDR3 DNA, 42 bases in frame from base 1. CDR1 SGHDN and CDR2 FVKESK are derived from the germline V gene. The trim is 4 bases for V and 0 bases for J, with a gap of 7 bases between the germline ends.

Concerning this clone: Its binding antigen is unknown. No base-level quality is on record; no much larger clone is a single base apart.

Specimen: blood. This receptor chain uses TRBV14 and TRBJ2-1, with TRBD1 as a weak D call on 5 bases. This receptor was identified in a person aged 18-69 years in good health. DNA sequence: TGTGCCAGCAGCCTACAGGACTCCTACAATGAGCAGTTCTTC. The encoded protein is CASSLQDSYNEQFF.